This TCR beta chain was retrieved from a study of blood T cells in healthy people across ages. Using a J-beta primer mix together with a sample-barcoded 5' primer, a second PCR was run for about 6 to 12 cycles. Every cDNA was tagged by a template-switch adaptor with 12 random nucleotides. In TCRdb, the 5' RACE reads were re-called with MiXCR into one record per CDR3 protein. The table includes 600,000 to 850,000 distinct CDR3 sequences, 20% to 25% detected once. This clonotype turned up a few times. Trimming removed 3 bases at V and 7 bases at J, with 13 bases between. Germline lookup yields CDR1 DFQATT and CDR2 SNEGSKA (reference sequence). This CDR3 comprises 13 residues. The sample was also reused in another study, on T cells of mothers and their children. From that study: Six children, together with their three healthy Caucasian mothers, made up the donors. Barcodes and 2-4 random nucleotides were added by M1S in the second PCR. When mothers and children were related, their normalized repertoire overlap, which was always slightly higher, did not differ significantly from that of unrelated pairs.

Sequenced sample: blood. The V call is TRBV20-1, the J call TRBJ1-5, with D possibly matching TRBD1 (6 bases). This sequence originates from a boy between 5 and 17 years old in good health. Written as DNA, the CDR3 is TGCAGTGCTAGTCGGGGGGCTAAACAGCCCCAGCATTTT. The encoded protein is CSASRGAKQPQHF.